Following are 8 T cell receptor beta chains from one sample sequenced in a study of T cells in localized non-small cell lung cancer. Libraries were prepared by immunoSEQ multiplex PCR; TCRdb keeps only in-frame clonotypes and omits some of them. The table has 45,000 to 65,000 clones, about three quarters seen once. Sequenced here: PBMCs, sampled before any cancer treatment. These receptors were collected from a woman aged 35 to 70 with stage II lung adenocarcinoma.

V and J are TRBV5-4 and TRBJ1-6; no firm D call. CDR1 is SGHNT, CDR2 YYREEE, per germline (reference sequence). V shed 4 bases and J shed 7 bases, with 9 bases lying between them. The CDR3 has 13 amino acids. In DNA form, the CDR3 reads TGTGCCAGCAGCCTAGGACTCAATTCACCCCTCCACTTT. It specifies CASSLGLNSPLHF.

V and J are TRBV7-2 and TRBJ1-4; TRBD1 agrees at 7 bases. This CDR3 is 14 amino acids long. The junction had 8 bases not matched to a gene; V was cut back by 5 bases and J by 8 bases. Germline V gene lookup returns CDR1 SGHTA and CDR2 FQGNSA. The CDR3 here is CASSETGSLEKLFF. The CDR3 DNA sequence: TGTGCCAGCAGCGAGACAGGGAGTTTAGAAAAACTGTTTTTT.

For the CDR3, the DNA is TGTGCCAGCAGGGACAGGGGGCCCAATGCTGAAGCTTTCTTT. Protein sequence: CASRDRGPNAEAFF. The rearrangement uses TRBV28 and TRBJ1-1, with TRBD1 matching over 11 bases. The CDR3 spans 14 residues. CDR1 MDHEN and CDR2 SYDVKM come from the germline V gene. J gave up 6 bases and V 6 bases, and 6 bases lay outside the gene matches.

The gene calls are TRBV7-2 and TRBJ1-3; maybe TRBD1 (5 bases). The V gene's germline CDR1 is SGHTA and CDR2 FQGNSA. The CDR3 consists of 15 residues. V lost 6 bases and J lost 0, with 12 bases in between. Here the CDR3 reads CASSSRASSGNTIYF. The CDR3 DNA reads TGTGCCAGCAGTTCCAGGGCGAGCTCTGGAAACACCATATATTTT.

This clone was observed once. This chain joins TRBV7-2 and TRBJ1-5; D unclear. Germline V gene data show CDR1 as SGHTA and CDR2 as FQGNSA. The germline V and J ends were trimmed by 5 bases and 0 bases, with 11 bases remaining between them. The CDR3 is made up of 15 amino acids. CDR3 nucleotide sequence: TGTGCCAGCAGCCGCACGAGGGATAGCAATCAGCCCCAGCATTTT. This codes for CASSRTRDSNQPQHF.

The V gene is TRBV5-1, the J gene TRBJ1-1; 7 bases match TRBD1. The CDR3 is made up of 16 amino acids. Germline V gene sequence: CDR1 SGHRS, CDR2 YFSETQ. Trimming took 6 bases from V and 1 from J; bases not matched to a gene: 12. CDR3 in amino acids: CASKREGAGRNTEAFF. The CDR3 bases are TGCGCCAGCAAAAGGGAGGGGGCGGGAAGGAACACTGAAGCTTTCTTT.

Only one count was recorded for this clone. The chain is built from TRBV27 and TRBJ1-6; D is possibly TRBD1 (6 bases). From germline, CDR1 is MNHEY and CDR2 SMNVEV (reference sequence). The CDR3 is 11 amino acids. V lost 7 bases and J 14 bases, leaving 12 bases between the germline ends. Here the CDR3 DNA reads TGTGCCAGCAAGGGGGAAGGGGCCCTCCACTTT. Translation gives CASKGEGALHF.

This clone was recorded only once. V and J are TRBV6-1 and TRBJ1-2; D perhaps matches TRBD1 (6 bases). The germline V and J ends were trimmed by 2 bases and 8 bases, with 18 bases remaining between them. The length of the CDR3 is 15 residues. Per the germline V gene, CDR1 is MNHNS and CDR2 is SASEGT. CDR3: CASSERGVLSPGYTF. CDR3 sequence (DNA): TGTGCCAGCAGTGAAAGGGGGGTCCTCTCCCCAGGCTACACCTTC.